This TCR beta chain is from a study of blood T cell repertoires in COVID-19. The wider study: Acute and convalescent COVID-19 samples came from the United States, Italy and Spain. T cells, B-cell-depleted T cells, or PBMCs supplied cDNA or gDNA.

Authors' methods: Quantification of nucleated cells was approximated via reference gene primer amplification. TCRdb's copy holds only in-frame clones and misses some; the assay was immunoSEQ multiplex PCR. The DNA was the basis for D and trimming; V, J and clone size are from that table. The sample includes roughly 230,000 clones, more than 70% of them seen just once. This TCR derives from an elderly woman with acute or convalescent COVID-19. The sample consisted of peripheral blood.

The CDR3 bases are TGTGCCAGCAGGACGGGACTCCTGTACAATGAGCAGTTCTTC. It encodes CASRTGLLYNEQFF. This chain links TRBV6-6 with TRBJ2-1; D may be TRBD2 (6 bases). V shed 6 bases and J shed 4 bases, with 13 bases lying between them. The CDR3 loop spans 14 amino acids. CDR1 MNHNY and CDR2 SVGAGI come from the germline V gene (reference sequence).